This is a list of T cell receptor beta chains from one sample in a study of cytomegalovirus exposure and HLA in healthy donors. Clones were sequenced by immunoSEQ multiplex PCR, and TCRdb holds only the in-frame ones, with some missing. The sample contains some 120,000 clones, 50% to 65% of which appear only once. The sample was PBMCs. These receptors all stem from a woman between 40 and 55 years old in good health and CMV-seropositive. CDR3s include the opening cysteine and the closing phenylalanine or tryptophan. A D gene is named only where the DNA matches it firmly. Where a row states a size, it is once, few, many or the class of an expanded clone; other rows omit it.

TRBV15,.,TRBJ2-1,TRBD2,TGTGCCACCAGCAGAGGGACTAGCGCGGTAGCACAGCAGTTCTTC,CATSRGTSAVAQQFF
TRBV27,few,TRBJ2-2,TRBD1,TGTGCCAGCAGTTTATTAGACAGGGCAGCCACCGGGGAGCTGTTTTTT,CASSLLDRAATGELFF
TRBV30,.,TRBJ1-4,.,TGTGCCTGGAGAAGGGGGGGGGCGTATGCAACTAATGAAAAACTGTTTTTT,CAWRRGGAYATNEKLFF
TRBV4-1,once,TRBJ2-7,TRBD2,TGCGCCAGCAGCCAAGAAAAGCGGGAGGGATCCTACGAGCAGTACTTC,CASSQEKREGSYEQYF
TRBV9,.,TRBJ1-2,.,TGTGCCAGCAGCGCTGCTGCGAACAACTATGGCTACACCTTC,CASSAAANNYGYTF
TRBV29-1,once,TRBJ1-4,TRBD1,TGCAGCGGTGGGACAGGGGGGGAAAAACTGTTTTTT,CSGGTGGEKLFF
TRBV5-1,.,TRBJ1-5,.,TGCGCCAGCAGCTTGGTTGGGGGGGTAATGCCCCAGCATTTT,CASSLVGGVMPQHF
TRBV6-5,.,TRBJ1-2,.,TGTGCCAGCAGTTATATCGCGGGGGCCGGCTACACCTTC,CASSYIAGAGYTF
TRBV6-5,.,TRBJ2-6,.,TGTGCCAGCAGTTACTCCGAGTCTGGGGCCAACGTCCTGACTTTC,CASSYSESGANVLTF
TRBV5-6,few,TRBJ1-3,TRBD1,TGTGCCAGCAGCGTCGGGACAGCAAGAAACACCATATATTTT,CASSVGTARNTIYF
TRBV7-9,.,TRBJ2-1,TRBD2,TGTGCCAGCAGCCCGGGACTAGCGGGAGACAACAATGAGCAGTTCTTC,CASSPGLAGDNNEQFF
TRBV13,.,TRBJ2-1,.,TGTGCCAGCAGCCACCTTTTTGGGGACTCTGATGAGCAGTTCTTC,CASSHLFGDSDEQFF
TRBV9,.,TRBJ2-2,TRBD2,TGTGCCAGCAGCGTAGCACCGGGACTAGCGGGAACCGGGGAGCTGTTTTTT,CASSVAPGLAGTGELFF
TRBV9,.,TRBJ2-1,.,TGTGCCAGCAGCGTAGAGGGACTGGGGCAGTTCTTC,CASSVEGLGQFF
TRBV28,.,TRBJ2-3,TRBD2,TGTGCCAGCAGTCGGGAGGTGTCTAGCACAGATACGCAGTATTTT,CASSREVSSTDTQYF
TRBV19,.,TRBJ2-7,TRBD2,TGTGCCAGTAGTATAGGTAGCGGGGCACCCTACGAGCAGTACTTC,CASSIGSGAPYEQYF